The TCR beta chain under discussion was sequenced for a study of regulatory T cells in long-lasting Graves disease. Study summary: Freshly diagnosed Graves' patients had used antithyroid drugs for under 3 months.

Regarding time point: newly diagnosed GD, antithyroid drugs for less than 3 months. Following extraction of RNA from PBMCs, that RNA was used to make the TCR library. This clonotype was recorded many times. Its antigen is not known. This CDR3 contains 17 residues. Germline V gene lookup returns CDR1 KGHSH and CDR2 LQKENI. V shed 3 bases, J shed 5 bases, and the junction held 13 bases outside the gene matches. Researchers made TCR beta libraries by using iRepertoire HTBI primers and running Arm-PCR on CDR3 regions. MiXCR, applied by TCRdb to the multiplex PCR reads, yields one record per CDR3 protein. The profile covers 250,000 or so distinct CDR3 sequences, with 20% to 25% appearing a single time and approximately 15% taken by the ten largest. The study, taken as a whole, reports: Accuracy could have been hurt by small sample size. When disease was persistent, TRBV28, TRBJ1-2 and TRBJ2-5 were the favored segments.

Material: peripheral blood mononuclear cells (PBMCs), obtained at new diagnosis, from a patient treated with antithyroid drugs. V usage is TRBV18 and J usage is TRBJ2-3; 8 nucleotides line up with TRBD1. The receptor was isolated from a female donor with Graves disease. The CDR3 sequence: CASSPSFGGQARDTQYF. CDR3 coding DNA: TGTGCCAGCTCACCTTCCTTTGGGGGACAGGCGAGAGATACGCAGTATTTT.